This passage covers 21 T cell receptor beta chains from one sample sequenced in a study of neurological immune-mediated disorders. TCRdb reanalysed the 5' RACE reads using MiXCR and keeps one entry per CDR3 protein. The data hold around 40,000 distinct CDR3 sequences, with roughly an eighth observed a single time. Sample: PBMCs. Receptor source: a female donor in good health.

Many counts were recorded for this clonotype. This chain links TRBV7-9 with TRBJ1-1; D is unresolved. The CDR3 totals 13 residues. Trimming removed 7 bases from V and 1 base from J, with 10 bases in between. Germline V lookup: CDR1 SEHNR, CDR2 FQNEAQ (reference sequence). The CDR3 reads CASIPSWNTEAFF. Written as DNA, the CDR3 is TGTGCCAGCATCCCTTCATGGAACACTGAAGCTTTCTTT.

This clonotype was picked up many times. J is TRBJ2-1 and V is TRBV12-3 or TRBV12-4, with TRBD1 matching 8 bases. V lost 6 bases to trimming and J lost 6 bases; unmatched junction nucleotides: 7. This CDR3 has 14 residues. CDR3 bases: TGTGCCAGCAGGCAATCGGACAGGGTCAATGAGCAGTTCTTC. As protein: CASRQSDRVNEQFF.

The rearrangement joins TRBV5-6 to TRBJ2-7; TRBD1 matches 7 bases. The CDR3 length is 15 residues. The germline V gene encodes CDR1 SGHDT and CDR2 YYEEEE. Trimming at V came to 0 bases and at J to 7 bases, leaving 10 bases not matched to a gene. The CDR3 spells CASSLGGTASGEQYF. The DNA for the CDR3 is TGTGCCAGCAGCTTGGGGGGGACAGCCTCGGGGGAGCAGTACTTC. The whole variable domain, remainder taken from reference TRBV5-6 and TRBJ2-7, is DAGVTQSPTHLIKTRGQQVTLRCSPKSGHDTVSWYQQALGQGPQFIFQYYEEEERQRGNFPDRFSGHQFPNYSSELNVNALLLGDSALYLCASSLGGTASGEQYFGPGTRLTVT.

This clonotype has ten or more counts. The chain carries TRBV21-1 and TRBJ2-7; no DNA check was done on the table's D call, TRBD1. TRBV21-1 counts as a pseudogene. The CDR3 length is 14 residues. CDR3 sequence reads: CAHLLGGFPYEQYF. In DNA, the CDR3 is TGTGCCCACCTCCTCGGGGGGTTTCCTTACGAGCAGTACTTC.

This clonotype was detected many times. V usage is TRBV3-1 and J usage is TRBJ2-4, with 12 bases fitting TRBD2. The trim removed 4 bases at V and 3 bases at J, leaving 10 bases unmatched. This CDR3 has 18 residues. Germline assignment: CDR1 LGHDT and CDR2 YNNKEL (reference sequence). The chain's CDR3 is CASSRSSGTSGFKNIQYF. CDR3 DNA sequence: TGTGCCAGCAGCCGAAGCTCCGGGACTAGCGGGTTCAAAAACATTCAGTACTTC. Looking up the rest from reference TRBV3-1 and TRBJ2-4 gives the full variable domain: DTAVSQTPKYLVTQMGNDKSIKCEQNLGHDTMYWYKQDSKKFLKIMFSYNNKELIINETVPNRFSPKSPDKAHLNLHINSLELGDSAVYFCASSRSSGTSGFKNIQYFGAGTRLSVL.

This clonotype was counted at least ten times. This chain links TRBV6-5 with TRBJ2-5; no clear D gene. Germline V CDR1 and CDR2: MNHEY, SVGAGI. Trimming stripped 0 bases from V and 5 bases from J, with 7 bases between. CDR3 length: 13 residues. The CDR3 coding sequence is TGTGCCAGCAGTTACTCGCCGGGTGAGACCCAGTACTTC. The encoded protein is CASSYSPGETQYF.

This clonotype has at least ten counts. CDR3 sequence reads: CASSAPGQGNTGELFF. The CDR3 region has the DNA TGTGCCAGCAGCGCGCCGGGACAGGGGAACACCGGGGAGCTGTTTTTT. The V call is TRBV9, the J call TRBJ2-2, with 9 bases identical to TRBD1. Looked up from germline, CDR1 is SGDLS and CDR2 is YYNGEE. With V trimmed by 3 bases and J by 1 base, 4 bases remained unmatched. The CDR3 is made up of 16 amino acids.

This clonotype was recorded many times. This chain connects TRBV20-1 to TRBJ2-2, with a possible D match to TRBD2 (6 bases). Germline CDR1 DFQATT, CDR2 SNEGSKA (reference sequence). The V end was cut by 5 bases, the J end by 4 bases, with 14 bases between. The CDR3 is 14 residues long. The DNA of the CDR3 is TGCAGTGCTGGCTCGGGACTGATCACCGGGGAGCTGTTTTTT. Translated: CSAGSGLITGELFF.

In this sample, this clonotype turned up many times. The rearrangement links TRBV5-1 to TRBJ2-1; the match to TRBD2 covers 12 bases. The germline gives CDR1 SGHRS, CDR2 YFSETQ. V was clipped by 3 bases and J by 5 bases; unmatched bases: 6. CDR3 length: 16 residues. The CDR3 nucleotides read TGCGCCAGCAGCTCGCAAGGACTAGCGGGGAACAATGAGCAGTTCTTC. Its protein is CASSSQGLAGNNEQFF.

This clonotype was observed at least ten times. The rearrangement links TRBV10-2 to TRBJ1-5; D remains ambiguous. V was shortened by 2 bases and J by 11 bases, with 10 bases between the two germline ends. There are 12 residues in the CDR3. Germline V CDR1 and CDR2: WSHSY, SAAADI. DNA of the CDR3: TGCGCCAGCAGTGAGGCCGATCAAACCCAGCATTTT. Amino acids: CASSEADQTQHF.

This clonotype was picked up many times. The rearrangement uses TRBV4-1 and TRBJ2-7; D gene unclear. Germline CDR1 reads MGHRA; CDR2 reads YSYEKL. The V end lost 4 bases, the J end lost 0 bases, and 7 bases lay between the germline ends. The CDR3 runs to 13 residues. This CDR3 reads CASSRGISYEQYF. CDR3 nucleotide sequence: TGCGCCAGCAGCCGAGGAATCTCCTACGAGCAGTACTTC.

This clonotype appeared many times. The V call is TRBV3-1, the J call TRBJ1-2; D remains ambiguous. The germline V gene has CDR1 LGHDT and CDR2 YNNKEL (reference sequence). Between the trimmed V and J ends, which lost 0 bases and 5 bases, there was a span of 13 bases. The CDR3 runs to 15 residues. The CDR3 region is CASSQDHAGEYGYTF. DNA for the CDR3: TGTGCCAGCAGCCAAGATCATGCAGGCGAATATGGCTACACCTTC.

This clonotype was observed at least ten times. J is TRBJ1-2 and V is TRBV7-8; TRBD1 aligns across 11 bases. This CDR3 spans 15 amino acids. J lost 4 bases, V lost 5 bases, and 6 bases had no gene match. CDR1 and CDR2 from the germline V gene are SGHVS and FQNEAQ. The CDR3 protein is CASSPGTGGAYGYTF. The CDR3, as DNA: TGTGCCAGCAGCCCGGGGACAGGGGGAGCCTATGGCTACACCTTC. The variable domain in full, with the rest retrieved from reference TRBV7-8 and TRBJ1-2, is GAGVSQSPRYKVAKRGQDVALRCDPISGHVSLFWYQQALGQGPEFLTYFQNEAQLDKSGLPSDRFFAERPEGSVSTLKIQRTQQEDSAVYLCASSPGTGGAYGYTFGSGTRLTVV.

In this sample, this clonotype turned up many times. In DNA form, the CDR3 reads TGCAGCCTGACTAGCGGACAGGGGAGTCAGCCCCAGCATTTT. Protein sequence: CSLTSGQGSQPQHF. The V gene is TRBV20-1, the J gene TRBJ1-5; 9 positions match TRBD1. The CDR3 is made up of 14 amino acids. Germline assignment: CDR1 DFQATT and CDR2 SNEGSKA (reference sequence).

In its sample, this clonotype was seen many times. The rearrangement uses TRBV20-1 and TRBJ2-1; D is unresolved. V was clipped by 8 bases and J by 7 bases, with 21 bases between them. Germline lookup yields CDR1 DFQATT and CDR2 SNEGSKA (reference sequence). This CDR3 contains 14 residues. CDR3 residues: CSPKQDHMRNEQFF. In nucleotides, the CDR3 is TGCAGTCCCAAGCAGGACCACATGCGGAATGAGCAGTTCTTC.

This clonotype has ten or more counts. This chain connects TRBV7-2 to TRBJ2-5; 9 bases fit TRBD2. The V and J ends lost 7 bases and 5 bases, in that order; junction bases with no gene match: 5. The CDR3 runs 13 residues. Germline V lookup: CDR1 SGHTA, CDR2 FQGNSA. The CDR3 reads CASMRGGSETQYF. The DNA for the CDR3 is TGTGCCAGCATGCGGGGGGGATCCGAGACCCAGTACTTC. Using reference TRBV7-2 and TRBJ2-5 for the parts outside the CDR3, the full variable domain is GAGVSQSPSNKVTEKGKDVELRCDPISGHTALYWYRQSLGQGLEFLIYFQGNSAPDKSGLPSDRFSAERTGGSVSTLTIQRTQQEDSAVYLCASMRGGSETQYFGPGTRLLVL.

The V call is TRBV7-2, the J call TRBJ2-3; a weak D match, TRBD1 (6 bases). V shed 7 bases and J shed 0 bases, with 14 bases lying between them. Germline CDR1 SGHTA, CDR2 FQGNSA. The CDR3 contains 15 residues. In DNA, the CDR3 is TGTGCCAGCACCTGGACAGCCGCTAGCACAGATACGCAGTATTTT. This translates into CASTWTAASTDTQYF. The full variable domain, completed using reference TRBV7-2 and TRBJ2-3, is GAGVSQSPSNKVTEKGKDVELRCDPISGHTALYWYRQSLGQGLEFLIYFQGNSAPDKSGLPSDRFSAERTGGSVSTLTIQRTQQEDSAVYLCASTWTAASTDTQYFGPGTRLTVL.

This clonotype was detected ten times or more. The chain combines TRBV7-6 with TRBJ2-5; 12 nucleotides agree with TRBD2. V dropped 5 bases and J dropped 2; count of bases not matched to a gene: 6. The CDR3 runs 16 residues. Germline V gene sequence: CDR1 SGHVS, CDR2 FNYEAQ. The CDR3 sequence is CASSGSGLAGQETQYF. The CDR3 region has the DNA TGTGCCAGCAGCGGGAGCGGACTAGCGGGACAAGAGACCCAGTACTTC.

There are many counts of this clonotype. The V gene is TRBV5-1, the J gene TRBJ1-2; tentative D call: TRBD1 (6 bases). This CDR3 region has 15 residues. V was trimmed by 4 bases and J by 8 bases, leaving 21 bases between them. Germline V gene data show CDR1 as SGHRS and CDR2 as YFSETQ. The CDR3 reads CASSVQGLETGGYTF. CDR3 nucleotides: TGCGCCAGCAGCGTACAGGGTTTGGAGACGGGCGGCTACACCTTC.

The V and J genes are TRBV5-5 and TRBJ1-1, with 7 nucleotides matching TRBD1. Germline V gene data show CDR1 as SGHKS and CDR2 as YYEKEE (reference sequence). V shed 4 bases and J 0 bases; nucleotides not matched to a gene: 12. CDR3 length: 17 amino acids. The CDR3 nucleotides read TGTGCCAGCAGCCTGCCCCCGGGACAGAGCATGAACACTGAAGCTTTCTTT. This translates into CASSLPPGQSMNTEAFF.

This clonotype was counted ten times or more. The genes are TRBV29-1 and TRBJ2-2; 10 positions agree with TRBD2. In germline, CDR1 is SQVTM, CDR2 ANQGSEA. The length of the CDR3 is 16 residues. V gave up 4 bases and J gave up 0 bases; unmatched junction bases: 5. The DNA for the CDR3 is TGCAGCGTTGTGGTGGGGACTAGCGCGAACACCGGGGAGCTGTTTTTT. Amino acids: CSVVVGTSANTGELFF.